These 22 T cell receptor beta chains originate from one sample sequenced in a study of technical replicates of blood from a handful of donors. Profiling relied on immunoSEQ multiplex PCR, and the TCRdb table lists in-frame clones only, not all of them. Here the sample spans 55,000 to 75,000 clones, 80% to 95% being singletons. Specimen: T cells isolated from PBMCs. The source is a human donor in good health.

This clone was seen just once. J is TRBJ2-5 and V is TRBV30; TRBD1 might be the D (5 bases). CDR3 length: 14 residues. V was trimmed by 5 bases and J by 5 bases, leaving 18 bases between them. CDR1 GTSNPN and CDR2 SVGIG come from the germline V gene (reference sequence). This CDR3 is CAWGAVSGSETQYF. CDR3 in DNA: TGTGCCTGGGGGGCCGTGTCTGGGTCGGAGACCCAGTACTTC.

This sequence joins TRBV11-2 and TRBJ1-1, with TRBD1 identical over 7 bases. V shed 1 base and J 3 bases; nucleotides not matched to a gene: 5. CDR1 and CDR2 (germline): SGHAT, FQNNGV. The CDR3 covers 15 residues. The CDR3 loop reads CASSLGSGGHTEAFF. Here the CDR3 DNA reads TGTGCCAGCAGCTTAGGGTCAGGGGGGCACACTGAAGCTTTCTTT.

The chain couples TRBV21-1 to TRBJ2-7; the table's D call of TRBD2 was not tested on the DNA. TRBV21-1 is annotated as a pseudogene. The CDR3 has 19 amino acids. The CDR3 sequence is CASSKAPGLAEPSSYEQYF. The CDR3 nucleotides are TGTGCCAGCAGCAAAGCTCCGGGACTAGCGGAACCGAGCTCCTACGAGCAGTACTTC.

The chain couples TRBV9 to TRBJ2-7, with 9 bases identical to TRBD1. The V gene's germline CDR1 is SGDLS and CDR2 YYNGEE. V trimming: 4 bases; J trimming: 6 bases; junction bases outside the gene matches: 8. The CDR3 contains 14 residues. The CDR3, as DNA: TGTGCCAGCAGCCTCCGGGACAGGGAGGGCGAGCAGTACTTC. This translates into CASSLRDREGEQYF.

The V gene is TRBV2, the J gene TRBJ2-3; D remains ambiguous. Trimming stripped 5 bases from V and 0 bases from J, with 3 bases between. The germline gives CDR1 SNHLY, CDR2 FYNNEI. The CDR3 extends over 12 amino acids. The CDR3 region is CASSYSTDTQYF. The CDR3 DNA follows: TGTGCCAGCAGTTATAGCACAGATACGCAGTATTTT.

V usage is TRBV7-2 and J usage is TRBJ1-2; D is possibly TRBD1 (5 bases). The CDR3 consists of 13 residues. The ends were cut back, 2 bases at V and 3 bases at J, with 7 bases in the middle. The germline V gene has CDR1 SGHTA and CDR2 FQGNSA. The CDR3 reads CASSLPGYYGYTF. The DNA of the CDR3 is TGTGCCAGCAGCTTACCAGGGTACTATGGCTACACCTTC.

This clone appeared once. The V gene is TRBV7-9, the J gene TRBJ1-1, with D perhaps TRBD1 (6 bases). This CDR3 is built from 14 residues. The V gene's germline CDR1 is SEHNR and CDR2 FQNEAQ (reference sequence). The V end was cut by 5 bases, the J end by 1 base, with 11 bases between. As DNA, the CDR3 is TGTGCCAGCAGCCTCGAAGGGGGGAACACTGAAGCTTTCTTT. As protein: CASSLEGGNTEAFF. The variable domain in full, with the rest retrieved from reference TRBV7-9 and TRBJ1-1, is DTGVSQNPRHKITKRGQNVTFRCDPISEHNRLYWYRQTLGQGPEFLTYFQNEAQLEKSRLLSDRFSAERPKGSFSTLEIQRTEQGDSAMYLCASSLEGGNTEAFFGQGTRLTVV.

The chain has TRBV7-2 and TRBJ2-4; 7 nucleotides line up with TRBD1. The ends lost 2 bases at V and 7 bases at J; junction bases unmatched: 2. The CDR3 consists of 13 residues. CDR1 and CDR2 (germline): SGHTA, FQGNSA. This CDR3 is CASSLTGDNIQYF. As DNA, the CDR3 is TGTGCCAGCAGCTTAACAGGGGACAACATTCAGTACTTC.

J is TRBJ1-1 and V is TRBV14, with a tentative D call TRBD1 (6 bases). In germline, CDR1 is SGHDN, CDR2 FVKESK. CDR3 length equals 17 residues. V lost 1 base, J lost 0 bases, and 15 bases lay in between. As DNA, the CDR3 is TGTGCCAGCAGCCAAGGAAGCCCGGGACACTTGAACACTGAAGCTTTCTTT. Translated, it gives CASSQGSPGHLNTEAFF.

This rearrangement joins TRBV6-1 to TRBJ2-7, with a possible D match to TRBD2 (5 bases). Germline lookup yields CDR1 MNHNS and CDR2 SASEGT. This CDR3 contains 13 residues. The V end lost 4 bases, the J end lost 2 bases, and 9 bases lay between the germline ends. The CDR3 bases are TGTGCCAGCAGTGGGACTCGGGCCTACGAGCAGTACTTC. Translated: CASSGTRAYEQYF.

The chain is built from TRBV10-3 and TRBJ2-5; 9 bases match TRBD1. This CDR3 has 13 residues. Germline-derived CDR1 and CDR2 are ENHRY and SYGVKD. The J segment lost 3 bases and the V segment lost 9 bases, leaving 5 bases of the junction unmatched. The DNA of the CDR3 is TGTGCCATAGGGCGGACAGGGGAAGAGACCCAGTACTTC. Its translation: CAIGRTGEETQYF.

The chain is built from TRBV6-6 and TRBJ1-4, with 11 bases aligning to TRBD1. Trimming removed 4 bases from V and 3 bases from J; junction bases left unmatched: 4. There are 16 residues in the CDR3. The germline gives CDR1 MNHNY, CDR2 SVGAGI (reference sequence). The CDR3 nucleotides are TGTGCCAGCAGTTTCGGACAGGGGGCTTCTAATGAAAAACTGTTTTTT. Its translation is CASSFGQGASNEKLFF.

With regard to this clone: The junction does not match germline at one end; this may be a read error. The chain joins TRBV7-8 to TRBJ2-3, with D possibly TRBD2 on 6 matching bases. Germline V gene data show CDR1 as SGHVS and CDR2 as FQNEAQ. The CDR3 sequence is 14 residues long. This chain's CDR3 is CASTLSGFTDTQYF. The CDR3 DNA is TGCGCCAGCACCCTTAGCGGATTCACAGATACGCAGTATTTT.

The V call is TRBV28, the J call TRBJ1-1; D gene ambiguous. The CDR3 totals 13 residues. V shed 1 base and J shed 2 bases, with 5 bases lying between them. CDR1 and CDR2 (germline): MDHEN, SYDVKM. DNA for the CDR3: TGTGCCAGCAGTTTATCTGTTAACACTGAAGCTTTCTTT. This codes for CASSLSVNTEAFF.

This clone was seen only once. The chain links TRBV19 to TRBJ2-1; 8 nucleotides line up with TRBD2. CDR1 and CDR2 (germline): LNHDA, SQIVND (reference sequence). This CDR3 is built from 13 residues. V was clipped by 6 bases and J by 5 bases; unmatched bases: 3. CDR3: CASRSGRNNEQFF. The CDR3, as DNA: TGTGCCAGTAGGAGCGGGAGAAACAATGAGCAGTTCTTC.

This chain joins TRBV7-9 and TRBJ1-1; D unclear. This CDR3 has 14 residues. The V gene lost 4 bases and the J gene lost 1 base, with 10 bases spanning the gap. CDR1 and CDR2 from the germline V gene are SEHNR and FQNEAQ (reference sequence). CDR3 bases: TGTGCCAGCAGCTCGATTGGCGGGAACACTGAAGCTTTCTTT. Encoded protein: CASSSIGGNTEAFF.

This clone was found once. The V gene is TRBV7-8, the J gene TRBJ2-7; 9 nucleotides match TRBD1. The CDR3 sequence is 16 residues long. V gave up 2 bases and J gave up 5 bases; unmatched junction bases: 10. The germline gives CDR1 SGHVS, CDR2 FQNEAQ. The CDR3 sequence is CASSLPSTGGLDEQYF. The CDR3, as DNA: TGTGCCAGCAGCTTACCTAGTACAGGGGGCCTCGACGAGCAGTACTTC.

The rearrangement uses TRBV30 and TRBJ1-1, with a weak D call TRBD1 (5 bases). The CDR3 has 14 residues. V was trimmed by 0 bases and J by 1 base, leaving 9 bases between them. Germline assignment: CDR1 GTSNPN and CDR2 SVGIG (reference sequence). CDR3 sequence (DNA): TGTGCCTGGAGTGTGGGGCCTTCGAACACTGAAGCTTTCTTT. Encoded protein: CAWSVGPSNTEAFF.

The V gene is TRBV2, the J gene TRBJ2-1, with 10 bases matching TRBD2. The CDR3 runs to 15 residues. Germline V gene lookup returns CDR1 SNHLY and CDR2 FYNNEI. The V segment lost 6 bases and the J segment 8 bases; nucleotides outside the gene matches: 10. The CDR3 DNA is TGTGCCAGCAGCGGGACTAGCGCGAACGGCTATGAGCAGTTCTTC. This sequence encodes CASSGTSANGYEQFF.

The J gene is TRBJ1-1, the V gene TRBV7-9; D is uncertain. The V and J ends lost 1 base and 11 bases respectively, with 14 bases between them. The CDR3 is 13 residues long. Germline lookup yields CDR1 SEHNR and CDR2 FQNEAQ (reference sequence). The CDR3 here is CASSLEGGRAAFF. DNA of the CDR3: TGTGCCAGCAGCTTAGAGGGAGGCCGAGCGGCTTTCTTT.

This clone came up a few times. In the same sample, other DNA sequences code for this CDR3. The chain couples TRBV2 to TRBJ1-5; no definite D call. Germline CDR1 is SNHLY and CDR2 is FYNNEI. Trimming took off 6 bases at V and 3 bases at J, with 6 bases between the two ends. The CDR3 totals 12 residues. The CDR3 DNA is TGTGCCAGCAGACAGACCAATCAGCCCCAGCATTTT. Its translation is CASRQTNQPQHF.

The chain has TRBV29-1 and TRBJ2-5, with D possibly being TRBD2 (7 bases). The CDR3 is 13 residues long. Germline-derived CDR1 and CDR2 are SQVTM and ANQGSEA. The V end was cut by 5 bases, the J end by 4 bases, with 14 bases between. Here the CDR3 reads CSVRGGTGETQYF. The CDR3 coding sequence is TGCAGCGTTAGGGGGGGTACCGGAGAGACCCAGTACTTC.